These 10 T cell receptor beta chains originate from one sample sequenced in a study of T cell responses to AZD1222 COVID-19 vaccine. Sequenced by immunoSEQ multiplex PCR; TCRdb stores in-frame clones only, minus some. Counted here are some 130,000 clones, about nine tenths occurring once; the ten biggest clones make up 6.3%. The source was peripheral blood, collected on day 0 of AZD1222 vaccination. Receptor source: an adult in good health.

The chain couples TRBV2 to TRBJ1-2, with 8 bases fitting TRBD1. Germline loops: CDR1 SNHLY, CDR2 FYNNEI. CDR3 length: 14 amino acids. V was pared by 4 bases and J by 5 bases, with 6 bases of the junction left unmatched. CDR3 sequence: CASSVQGAEYGYTF. The DNA of the CDR3 is TGTGCCAGCAGTGTCCAGGGGGCTGAGTATGGCTACACCTTC. The entire variable domain, with the rest obtained from reference TRBV2 and TRBJ1-2, is as follows: EPEVTQTPSHQVTQMGQEVILRCVPISNHLYFYWYRQILGQKVEFLVSFYNNEISEKSEIFDDQFSVERPDGSNFTLKIRSTKLEDSAMYFCASSVQGAEYGYTFGSGTRLTVV.

This chain uses TRBV7-9 with TRBJ1-1; 7 bases map to TRBD1. CDR3 size: 15 residues. Looked up from germline, CDR1 is SEHNR and CDR2 is FQNEAQ (reference sequence). V lost 4 bases and J lost 4; bases outside the gene matches: 9. CDR3: CASSSWDRSVTEAFF. The CDR3 DNA reads as TGTGCCAGCAGCTCGTGGGACAGATCCGTCACTGAAGCTTTCTTT.

The chain is built from TRBV11-2 and TRBJ2-5, with D hard to call. V lost 1 base to trimming and J lost 5 bases, with 11 bases between them. Germline CDR1 is SGHAT and CDR2 is FQNNGV. The CDR3 runs to 14 residues. The CDR3 region has the DNA TGTGCCAGCAGCTTAGTCGGTACCAGGGAGACCCAGTACTTC. Its translation: CASSLVGTRETQYF. Filled out from reference TRBV11-2 and TRBJ2-5, the complete variable domain reads EAGVAQSPRYKIIEKRQSVAFWCNPISGHATLYWYQQILGQGPKLLIQFQNNGVVDDSQLPKDRFSAERLKGVDSTLKIQPAKLEDSAVYLCASSLVGTRETQYFGPGTRLLVL.

A few counts support this clone. The chain uses TRBV19 and TRBJ1-1; the D is unclear. The CDR3 sequence is 15 residues long. Looked up from germline, CDR1 is LNHDA and CDR2 is SQIVND (reference sequence). The ends were cut back, 5 bases at V and 0 bases at J, with 13 bases in the middle. The CDR3 sequence: CASSLPPSLNTEAFF. The CDR3 DNA reads as TGTGCCAGTAGTCTACCCCCGAGCTTGAACACTGAAGCTTTCTTT.

This chain links TRBV4-1 with TRBJ1-2; D is undetermined. V dropped 4 bases and J dropped 5 bases, with 11 bases sitting between them. This CDR3 is 13 amino acids long. Looked up from germline, CDR1 is MGHRA and CDR2 is YSYEKL. CDR3 in amino acids: CASSPKTGYGYTF. The DNA for the CDR3 is TGCGCCAGCAGCCCAAAGACTGGTTATGGCTACACCTTC.

The chain uses TRBV19 and TRBJ1-1; D remains unclear. In germline, CDR1 is LNHDA, CDR2 SQIVND (reference sequence). V was shortened by 2 bases and J by 3 bases, with 10 bases between the two germline ends. The CDR3 totals 14 residues. CDR3 region: CASSIREADTEAFF. The CDR3 nucleotides are TGTGCCAGTAGTATAAGGGAGGCGGACACTGAAGCTTTCTTT.

The rearrangement links TRBV5-5 to TRBJ1-1, with 8 positions matching TRBD1. CDR1 is SGHKS, CDR2 YYEKEE, per germline (reference sequence). The V and J ends lost 4 bases and 0 bases, in that order; junction bases with no gene match: 11. This CDR3 comprises 17 residues. The CDR3 DNA is TGTGCCAGCAGCCCGGGACAGGTAGCGTCCGTGAACACTGAAGCTTTCTTT. Protein sequence: CASSPGQVASVNTEAFF.

This rearrangement joins TRBV25-1 to TRBJ1-5; no reliable D call. V shed 0 bases and J shed 2 bases, with 5 bases lying between them. Germline values: CDR1 MGHDK, CDR2 SYGVNS. The CDR3 extends over 14 amino acids. This CDR3 is CASSEYYRNQPQHF. The CDR3 coding sequence is TGTGCCAGCAGTGAATATTACCGCAATCAGCCCCAGCATTTT.

The rearrangement links TRBV27 to TRBJ2-3; 7 nucleotides align to TRBD1. The CDR3 is 16 amino acids. From germline, CDR1 is MNHEY and CDR2 SMNVEV (reference sequence). V gave up 4 bases and J gave up 1 base; unmatched junction bases: 8. CDR3 amino acids: CASSSQTGVGTDTQYF. In nucleotides, the CDR3 is TGTGCCAGCAGTTCCCAAACAGGGGTCGGCACAGATACGCAGTATTTT.

The genes are TRBV7-9 and TRBJ2-3; 9 bases are shared with TRBD2. The V segment lost 5 bases and the J segment 2 bases; nucleotides outside the gene matches: 5. CDR1 is SEHNR and CDR2 is FQNEAQ in the germline V gene (reference sequence). This CDR3 has 15 amino acids. The CDR3 DNA is TGTGCCAGCAGCCTCAGCGGGGGGATCACAGATACGCAGTATTTT. As protein: CASSLSGGITDTQYF.